Listed here is a single TCR beta chain. The antigen is unknown. The assay was immunoSEQ multiplex PCR, and TCRdb's table has in-frame clones only and misses some. The sample shows 150,000 or so clones, around 92% of them seen only once. These data are taken from a study of T cell responses to AZD1222 COVID-19 vaccine. The wider study: Second-dose timings of about 4 or about 12 weeks were pooled.

Germline CDR1 is SGHAT and CDR2 is FQNNGV. This CDR3 spans 13 amino acids. V lost 6 bases to trimming and J lost 5 bases; unmatched junction nucleotides: 6. General observations from the study: Sampling that yielded the repertoires occurred only after the peak T cell response. Unmutated variant regions reportedly attract nearly half of all spike-specific TCRs.

The chain is built from TRBV11-2 and TRBJ1-2; 7 bases are a match to TRBD1. The sequencing used peripheral blood, collected on day 0 of AZD1222 vaccination. This clonotype was sampled from an adult in good health. The CDR3 DNA reads TGTGCCAGCAGGAACCAGGGGGAATATGGCTACACCTTC. Amino acid sequence: CASRNQGEYGYTF.